This TCR beta chain appears in the sequencing data of a study of cytomegalovirus exposure and HLA in healthy donors. For the study at large: In an earlier analysis, 90 million to 130 million unique TCR beta sequences were found from about 190 million T cells.

This PCR relied on a set of 60 Vbeta primers and 13 Jbeta primers. The authors' processing: Unique TCR beta chains numbered roughly 84 million in a later analysis, with about 9.9 million shared. Sequencing was performed with immunoSEQ multiplex PCR; in TCRdb, only in-frame clones are kept and a portion is missing. V, J and clone size are those of that table, while D and trimming were read from the DNA. This table holds 100,000 to 150,000 clones, about 80% found once. This CDR3 has 16 residues. J was trimmed by 2 bases and V by 3 bases; bases with no gene match: 9. The V gene's germline CDR1 is MNHEY and CDR2 SVGAGI.

The specimen was PBMCs. The J gene is TRBJ1-2, the V gene TRBV6-5; 7 bases fit TRBD1. This receptor was identified in a boy between 2 and 15 years old in good health and CMV-seronegative. CDR3 nucleotides: TGTGCCAGCAGTTATCCCCTCGCAGGGGGAAACTATGGCTACACCTTC. This codes for CASSYPLAGGNYGYTF.